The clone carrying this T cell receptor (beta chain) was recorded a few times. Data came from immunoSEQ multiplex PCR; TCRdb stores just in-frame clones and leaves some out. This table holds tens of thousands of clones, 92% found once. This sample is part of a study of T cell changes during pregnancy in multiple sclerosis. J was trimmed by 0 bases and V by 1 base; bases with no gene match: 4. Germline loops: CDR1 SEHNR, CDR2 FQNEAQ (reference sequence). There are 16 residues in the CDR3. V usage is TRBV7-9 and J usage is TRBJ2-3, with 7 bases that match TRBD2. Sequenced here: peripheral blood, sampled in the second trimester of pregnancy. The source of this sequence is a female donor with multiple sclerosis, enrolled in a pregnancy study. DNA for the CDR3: TGTGCCAGCAGCTTAGGGATTAGCGGGAGCACAGATACGCAGTATTTT. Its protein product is CASSLGISGSTDTQYF. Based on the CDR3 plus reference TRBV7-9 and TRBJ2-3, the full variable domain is DTGVSQNPRHKITKRGQNVTFRCDPISEHNRLYWYRQTLGQGPEFLTYFQNEAQLEKSRLLSDRFSAERPKGSFSTLEIQRTEQGDSAMYLCASSLGISGSTDTQYFGPGTRLTVL.